The subject of this entry is one TCR beta chain. Germline V gene data show CDR1 as SGHAT and CDR2 as FQNNGV. The length of the CDR3 is 16 residues. Trimming took 5 bases from V and 0 from J; bases not matched to a gene: 10. The time point: cycle 4 day 1 (C4D1), after 6 weeks of nivolumab. All trial patients relapsed after autologous stem cell transplantation. Magnetic negative selection of thawed PBMCs was the method by which CD4+ T cells were purified. The method was immunoSEQ multiplex PCR; TCRdb's version includes in-frame clones alone and lacks a portion of them. The sample lists 20,000 or so clones, 75% to 90% seen once, with roughly 2.8% in the top ten. The data were taken from a study of PD-1 blockade in classical Hodgkin lymphoma.

The chain carries TRBV11-2 and TRBJ2-7, with 7 nucleotides matching TRBD1. The clonotype was recovered from a human donor with classical Hodgkin lymphoma. The source was CD4+ T cells from blood, collected before the fourth cycle of nivolumab. The CDR3 protein is CASSRTGAWGSYEQYF. The DNA of the CDR3 is TGTGCCAGCAGCCGAACAGGGGCGTGGGGCTCCTACGAGCAGTACTTC.